A single TCR beta chain is shown here with its context. These data are taken from a study of radiotherapy plus CTLA-4 blockade in lung cancer. This table comes from immunoSEQ multiplex PCR, and its TCRdb copy is limited to in-frame clones, with some not included. The sample shows tens of thousands of clones, 87% of them seen only once. This CDR3 spans 18 amino acids. V gave up 3 bases and J gave up 4 bases; unmatched junction bases: 15. Per the germline V gene, CDR1 is MNHEY and CDR2 is SMNVEV (reference sequence). The TCR was taken from a human donor with non-small cell lung cancer that progressed on radiotherapy plus ipilimumab. The genes are TRBV27 and TRBJ2-7, with 10 positions matching TRBD1. The material sequenced was peripheral blood, taken from a patient treated with radiotherapy plus ipilimumab. The CDR3 DNA follows: TGTGCCAGCAGTTTCCTTCTCGGGACAGGGGTGAGGGAGTACGAGCAGTACTTC. Its protein product is CASSFLLGTGVREYEQYF.